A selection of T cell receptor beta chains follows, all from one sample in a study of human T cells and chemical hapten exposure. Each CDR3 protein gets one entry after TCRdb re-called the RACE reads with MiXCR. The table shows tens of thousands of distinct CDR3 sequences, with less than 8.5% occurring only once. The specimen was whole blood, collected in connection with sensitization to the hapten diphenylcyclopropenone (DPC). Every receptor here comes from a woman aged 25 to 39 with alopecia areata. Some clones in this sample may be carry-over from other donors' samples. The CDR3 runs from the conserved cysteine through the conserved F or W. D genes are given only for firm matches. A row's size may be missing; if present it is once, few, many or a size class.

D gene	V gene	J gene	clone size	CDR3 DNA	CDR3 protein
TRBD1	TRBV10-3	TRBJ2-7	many	TGTGCCATCAAGGGACAGGCCTACGAGCAGTACTTC	CAIKGQAYEQYF
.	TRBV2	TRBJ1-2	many	TGTGCCAGCAGGGGCAACTATGGCTACACCTTC	CASRGNYGYTF
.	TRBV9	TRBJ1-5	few	TGTGCCAGCAGCGTAGGTGGGGGTCAGCCCCAGCATTTT	CASSVGGGQPQHF
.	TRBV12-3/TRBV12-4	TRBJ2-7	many	TGTGCCAGCAGTTTTTACCGGGACAACTCCTACGAGCAGTACTTC	CASSFYRDNSYEQYF
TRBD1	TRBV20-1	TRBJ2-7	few	TGCAGTGCTTACAGGGGCGAGCAGTACTTC	CSAYRGEQYF
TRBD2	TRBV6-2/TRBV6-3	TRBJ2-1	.	TGTGCCAGCAGGCGTACGGGGGGGGAGCAGTTCTTC	CASRRTGGEQFF
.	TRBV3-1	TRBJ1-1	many	TGTGCCAGCAGCCAAGCCATCGGGGGAGCTGAAGCTTTCTTT	CASSQAIGGAEAFF
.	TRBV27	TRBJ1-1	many	TGTGCCAGCAGTCGGGACTCCCCCCGGAAGAACACTGAAGCTTTCTTT	CASSRDSPRKNTEAFF
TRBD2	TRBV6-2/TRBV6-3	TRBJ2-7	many	TGTGCCAGCAGTTACGAGCGGGGGACCACCTACGAGCAGTACTTC	CASSYERGTTYEQYF
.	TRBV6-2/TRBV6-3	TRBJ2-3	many	TGTGCCAGCAGTTCAAGGGACCGCACAGATACGCAGTATTTT	CASSSRDRTDTQYF
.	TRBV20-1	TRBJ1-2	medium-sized	TGCAGTGCGGTTTTTTGGGGAGGGGATGGCTACACCTTC	CSAVFWGGDGYTF
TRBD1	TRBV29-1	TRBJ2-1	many	TGCAGCGTCCGGGACAGCAGTAACAATGAGCAGTTCTTC	CSVRDSSNNEQFF
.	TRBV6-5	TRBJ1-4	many	TGTGCCAGCAGTCGCGGGGCAGTAAGCGAAAAACTGTTTTTT	CASSRGAVSEKLFF
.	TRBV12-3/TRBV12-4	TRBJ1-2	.	TGTGCCAGCAGCATAGGGGGGCCGCGCTACGGCTACACCTTC	CASSIGGPRYGYTF
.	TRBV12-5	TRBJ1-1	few	TGTGCTAGTGGTTTCGTGGCAGGGCGTTTCGGGGGGGCTTTCTTT	CASGFVAGRFGGAFF
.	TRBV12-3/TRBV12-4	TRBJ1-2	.	TGTGCCAGCTCCCCCTGGGCAGGCCCGGGGGATGGCTACACCTTC	CASSPWAGPGDGYTF
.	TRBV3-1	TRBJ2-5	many	TGTGCCAGCAGCCAAGATTGGTTCAGCGGCCAAGAGACCCAGTACTTC	CASSQDWFSGQETQYF
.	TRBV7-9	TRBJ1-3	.	TGTGCCAGCAGTCTACTCCTGGTTTGGCCGGAGAGTGGGTCTGGAAACACCATATATTTT	CASSLLLVWPESGSGNTIYF
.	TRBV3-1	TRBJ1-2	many	TGTGCCAGCAGCCAAGGGCTCTACTATGGCTACACCTTC	CASSQGLYYGYTF
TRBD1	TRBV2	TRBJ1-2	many	TGTGCCAGCAGGATAACAGGGGATAAGTCCTATGGCTACACCTTC	CASRITGDKSYGYTF
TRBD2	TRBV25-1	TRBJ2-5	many	TGTGCCAGCAGTGCTTCCGGGACTAGCAGTTCGGAAGAGACCCAGTACTTC	CASSASGTSSSEETQYF
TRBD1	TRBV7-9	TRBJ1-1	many	TGTGCCAGCAGCTTAGAGACAGGGATGAACACTGAAGCTTTCTTT	CASSLETGMNTEAFF
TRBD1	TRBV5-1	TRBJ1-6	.	TGCGCCAGCAGCTTCTCAGGGCAGGGGGATTCACCCCTCCACTTT	CASSFSGQGDSPLHF
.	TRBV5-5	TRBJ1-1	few	TGTGCCAGCAGCTTAAGAGACAGGAACACTGAAGCTTTCTTT	CASSLRDRNTEAFF
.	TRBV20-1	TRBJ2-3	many	TGCAGTGCTAGTTCCCGGAATGGAGATACGCAGTATTTT	CSASSRNGDTQYF
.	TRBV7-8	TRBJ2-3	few	TGTGCCAGCTTTGCAGATACGCAGTATTTT	CASFADTQYF
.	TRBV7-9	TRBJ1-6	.	TGTGCCAGCAGCTCGGGGACCCCTCCTCTTTCACCCCTCCACTTT	CASSSGTPPLSPLHF
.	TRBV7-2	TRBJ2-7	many	TGTGCCAGCAGCTTTCAGGGGGGGACCTACGAGCAGTACTTC	CASSFQGGTYEQYF
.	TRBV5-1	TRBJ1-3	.	TGCGCCAGCAGCTTGTCGCCCCTCTCTGGAAACACCATATATTTT	CASSLSPLSGNTIYF
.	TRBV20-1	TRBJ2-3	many	TGCAGTGCTAGAGACCTGCAGGGTGGCGCAGATACGCAGTATTTT	CSARDLQGGADTQYF
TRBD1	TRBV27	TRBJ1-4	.	TGTGCCAGCAGTCCACGACAGGGGTTGAGAGAAAAACTGTTTTTT	CASSPRQGLREKLFF
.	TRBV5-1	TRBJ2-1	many	TGCGCCAGCGATCAAGGGAGTGGAAATGAGCAGTTCTTC	CASDQGSGNEQFF
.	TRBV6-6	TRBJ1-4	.	TGTGCCCGCACCAATGAAAAACTGTTTTTT	CARTNEKLFF
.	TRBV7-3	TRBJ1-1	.	TGTGCCAGCAGCCGGGCGGGGGGCGTTGAAGCTTTCTTT	CASSRAGGVEAFF
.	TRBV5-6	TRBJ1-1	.	TGTGCCAGCAGCTTGGCAGGGCCAAGCACTGAAGCTTTCTTT	CASSLAGPSTEAFF
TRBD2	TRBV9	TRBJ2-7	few	TGTGCCAGCAGCGTAGCGAGCGGGGCCCCCTACGAGCAGTACTTC	CASSVASGAPYEQYF
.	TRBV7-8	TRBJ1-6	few	TGTGCCAGCAGCTTCTCGGGACATTATAATTCACCCCTCCACTTT	CASSFSGHYNSPLHF